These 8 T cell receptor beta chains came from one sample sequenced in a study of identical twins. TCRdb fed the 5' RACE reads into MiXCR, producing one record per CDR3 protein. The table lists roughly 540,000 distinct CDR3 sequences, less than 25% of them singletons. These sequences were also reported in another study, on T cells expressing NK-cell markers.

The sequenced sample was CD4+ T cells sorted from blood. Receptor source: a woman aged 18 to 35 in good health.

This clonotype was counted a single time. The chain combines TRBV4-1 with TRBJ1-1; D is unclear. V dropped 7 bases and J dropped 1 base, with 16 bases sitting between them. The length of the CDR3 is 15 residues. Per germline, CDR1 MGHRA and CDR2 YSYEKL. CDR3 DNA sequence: TGCGCCAGCACCCCGGCAGGATTAGGGAACACTGAAGCTTTCTTT. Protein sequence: CASTPAGLGNTEAFF.

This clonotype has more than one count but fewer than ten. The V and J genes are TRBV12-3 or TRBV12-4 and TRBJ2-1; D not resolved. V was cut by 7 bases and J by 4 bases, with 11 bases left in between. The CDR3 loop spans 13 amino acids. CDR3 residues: CASMGWEYNEQFF. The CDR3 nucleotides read TGTGCCAGCATGGGGTGGGAATACAATGAGCAGTTCTTC.

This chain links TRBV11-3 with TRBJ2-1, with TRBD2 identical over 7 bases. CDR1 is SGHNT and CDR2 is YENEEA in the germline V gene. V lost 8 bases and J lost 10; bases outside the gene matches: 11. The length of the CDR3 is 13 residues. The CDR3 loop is CASGRATRGEQFF. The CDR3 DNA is TGTGCCAGCGGGAGGGCCACACGGGGCGAGCAGTTCTTC.

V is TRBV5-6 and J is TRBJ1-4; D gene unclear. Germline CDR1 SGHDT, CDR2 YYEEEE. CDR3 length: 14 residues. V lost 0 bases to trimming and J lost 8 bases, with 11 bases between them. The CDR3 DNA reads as TGTGCCAGCAGCTTGGACATTACTCAGGAAAAACTGTTTTTT. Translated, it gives CASSLDITQEKLFF.

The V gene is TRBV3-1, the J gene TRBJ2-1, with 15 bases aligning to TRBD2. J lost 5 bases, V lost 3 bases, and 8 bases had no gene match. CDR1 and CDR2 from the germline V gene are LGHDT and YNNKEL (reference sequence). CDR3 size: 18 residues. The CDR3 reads CASSQPGLAGGTHNEQFF. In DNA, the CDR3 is TGTGCCAGCAGCCAGCCCGGACTAGCGGGGGGGACTCACAATGAGCAGTTCTTC.

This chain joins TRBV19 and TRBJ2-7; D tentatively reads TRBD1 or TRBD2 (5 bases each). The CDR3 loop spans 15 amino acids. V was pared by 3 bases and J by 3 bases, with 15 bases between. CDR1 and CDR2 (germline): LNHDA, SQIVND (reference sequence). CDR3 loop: CASSMSTGPDYEQYF. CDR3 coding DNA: TGTGCCAGTAGTATGAGTACGGGACCGGACTACGAGCAGTACTTC.

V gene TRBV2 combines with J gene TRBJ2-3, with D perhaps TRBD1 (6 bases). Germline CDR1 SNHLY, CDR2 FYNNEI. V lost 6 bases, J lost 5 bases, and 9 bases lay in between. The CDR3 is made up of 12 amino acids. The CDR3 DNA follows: TGTGCCAGCAGGGGCAGGGGAGATACGCAGTATTTT. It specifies CASRGRGDTQYF.

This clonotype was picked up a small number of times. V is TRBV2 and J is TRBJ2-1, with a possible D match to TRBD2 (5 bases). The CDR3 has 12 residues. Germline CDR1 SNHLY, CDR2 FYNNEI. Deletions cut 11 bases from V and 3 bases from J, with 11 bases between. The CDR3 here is CAVGGGYNEQFF. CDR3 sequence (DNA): TGTGCCGTTGGCGGAGGCTACAATGAGCAGTTCTTC.